These 14 T cell receptor beta chains were all obtained from the same sample, sequenced in a study of shared clonotypes between healthy human individuals. Here immunoSEQ multiplex PCR was the method, and the copy in TCRdb shows in-frame clones only, minus some. This sample has about 600,000 clones, with around three quarters found just once. The sample consisted of PBMCs. These receptors were collected from a woman aged 40 to 49 in good health. Some clones in this sample may be carry-over from other donors' samples.

Here the CDR3 DNA reads TGTGCCAGCAGCAGATCCGGAGGGGGGGATGAAAAACTGTTTTTT. It translates to CASSRSGGGDEKLFF. The chain joins TRBV7-9 to TRBJ1-4; D perhaps matches TRBD1 (6 bases). The V end was cut by 5 bases, the J end by 6 bases, with 16 bases between. CDR1 is SEHNR and CDR2 is FQNEAQ in the germline V gene (reference sequence). This CDR3 has 15 residues.

This clone was found once. The V call is TRBV18, the J call TRBJ1-1; 7 bases are a match to TRBD1. Germline CDR1 reads KGHSH; CDR2 reads LQKENI. V was pared by 3 bases and J by 11 bases, with 6 bases of the junction left unmatched. This CDR3 region has 12 residues. The CDR3 loop reads CASSPIDRAAFF. The CDR3 bases are TGTGCCAGCTCACCGATAGACAGGGCTGCTTTCTTT.

This rearrangement joins TRBV4-1 to TRBJ2-7; D might be TRBD1 (6 bases). V lost 3 bases and J 4 bases, leaving 16 bases between the germline ends. Germline loops: CDR1 MGHRA, CDR2 YSYEKL. The CDR3 consists of 15 residues. CDR3 region: CASSQVEQGKYEQYF. The CDR3 DNA sequence: TGCGCCAGCAGCCAGGTCGAACAGGGAAAGTACGAGCAGTACTTC.

This rearrangement joins TRBV19 to TRBJ2-2; 9 nucleotides line up with TRBD1. The CDR3 is made up of 15 amino acids. CDR1 and CDR2 (germline): LNHDA, SQIVND (reference sequence). The junction had 5 bases not matched to a gene; V was cut back by 3 bases and J by 6 bases. The DNA of the CDR3 is TGTGCCAGTAGTATTACGGGACAGGGCCCCGGGGAGCTGTTTTTT. It translates to CASSITGQGPGELFF.

This clone was seen only once. V usage is TRBV6-1 and J usage is TRBJ1-3, with TRBD1 as a possible D gene (5 bases). The CDR3 totals 14 residues. Germline CDR1 is MNHNS and CDR2 is SASEGT. V was trimmed by 2 bases and J by 4 bases, leaving 9 bases between them. Here the CDR3 reads CASSESGTGNTIYF. The CDR3 DNA is TGTGCCAGCAGTGAATCAGGGACGGGAAACACCATATATTTT.

The rearrangement joins TRBV5-6 to TRBJ2-1; 10 nucleotides match TRBD2. The CDR3 runs 15 residues. The J segment lost 9 bases and the V segment lost 4 bases, leaving 10 bases of the junction unmatched. CDR1 SGHDT and CDR2 YYEEEE come from the germline V gene. CDR3 amino acids: CASSRWASGSGEQFF. DNA of the CDR3: TGTGCCAGCAGCCGTTGGGCTAGCGGGAGTGGTGAGCAGTTCTTC.

The rearrangement links TRBV5-4 to TRBJ2-7, with 10 bases fitting TRBD1. J gave up 3 bases and V 1 base, and 4 bases lay outside the gene matches. Germline loops: CDR1 SGHNT, CDR2 YYREEE (reference sequence). This CDR3 is built from 15 residues. In DNA form, the CDR3 reads TGTGCCAGCAGCTTGCGCGGACAGGGGGTCTACGAGCAGTACTTC. Its translation is CASSLRGQGVYEQYF. The whole variable domain, filled in from reference TRBV5-4 and TRBJ2-7, reads ETGVTQSPTHLIKTRGQQVTLRCSSQSGHNTVSWYQQALGQGPQFIFQYYREEENGRGNFPPRFSGLQFPNYSSELNVNALELDDSALYLCASSLRGQGVYEQYFGPGTRLTVT.

The J gene is TRBJ2-5, the V gene TRBV5-1, with D perhaps matching TRBD2 (6 bases). V was shortened by 0 bases and J by 2 bases, with 11 bases between the two germline ends. Germline V gives CDR1 SGHRS, CDR2 YFSETQ. The CDR3 has 15 residues. CDR3 coding DNA: TGCGCCAGCAGCTTGGGAGGAGGGTTACAAGAGACCCAGTACTTC. Protein product: CASSLGGGLQETQYF.

V usage is TRBV7-9 and J usage is TRBJ2-7; D is unresolved. V was clipped by 5 bases and J by 7 bases, with 21 bases between them. This CDR3 has 15 residues. Per germline, CDR1 SEHNR and CDR2 FQNEAQ (reference sequence). The CDR3 DNA reads TGTGCCAGCAGCCCCCCCGATTATGAGGCTGAAGAGCAGTACTTC. Its translation is CASSPPDYEAEEQYF.

This clone was detected once. The chain recombines TRBV2 with TRBJ2-7; the D gene is possibly TRBD2 (6 bases). The CDR3 is made up of 17 amino acids. From germline, CDR1 is SNHLY and CDR2 FYNNEI. V was trimmed by 2 bases and J by 4 bases, leaving 21 bases between them. For the CDR3, the DNA is TGTGCCAGCAGTGAAACCCGGGACTCCTCACCCCGTTACGAGCAGTACTTC. Its translation: CASSETRDSSPRYEQYF.

The table lists this clone with a count of one. Other DNA sequences in this specimen translate into the identical CDR3. The rearrangement links TRBV19 to TRBJ1-5, with D uncertain. From germline, CDR1 is LNHDA and CDR2 SQIVND (reference sequence). With 3 bases removed from V and 2 bases from J, the gap between germline ends came to 5 bases. This CDR3 has 13 residues. The CDR3 here is CASSIRGNQPQHF. CDR3 bases: TGTGCCAGTAGTATCCGTGGCAATCAGCCCCAGCATTTT.

This chain joins TRBV7-3 and TRBJ2-3; the D is unclear. The CDR3 spans 15 residues. V lost 2 bases and J 4 bases, leaving 13 bases between the germline ends. Germline CDR1 and CDR2: SGHTA and FQGTGA. The CDR3 protein is CASSLSGRIPDTQYF. CDR3 sequence (DNA): TGTGCCAGCAGCTTATCAGGTAGAATTCCAGATACGCAGTATTTT.

The chain joins TRBV5-1 to TRBJ2-1; 7 bases fit TRBD1. The trim removed 0 bases at V and 4 bases at J, leaving 7 bases unmatched. The CDR3 is 16 amino acids. The germline V gene encodes CDR1 SGHRS and CDR2 YFSETQ. Here the CDR3 DNA reads TGCGCCAGCAGCTTGGACGGGACAGCCCGATACAATGAGCAGTTCTTC. Translation gives CASSLDGTARYNEQFF.

This clone was picked up a small number of times. Within the sample, other DNA sequences also encode this same CDR3. The chain has TRBV18 and TRBJ2-2; perhaps TRBD2 as D (6 bases). The germline V gene has CDR1 KGHSH and CDR2 LQKENI. The CDR3 sequence is 16 residues long. V lost 2 bases and J lost 0, with 10 bases in between. Written as DNA, the CDR3 is TGTGCCAGCTCACCATGGTCTAGCGCGAACACCGGGGAGCTGTTTTTT. This translates into CASSPWSSANTGELFF.